These 2 T cell receptor beta chains were sequenced from one sample in a study of control samples from healthy donors and cancer patients. Sequencing was performed with immunoSEQ multiplex PCR; in TCRdb, only in-frame clones are kept and a portion is missing. The table lists 95,000 to 150,000 clones, 89% of them singletons. Material: blood. These receptor sequences come from a man between 50 and 59 years old in good health.

The genes are TRBV5-1 and TRBJ2-7; no clear D. The CDR3 is 14 amino acids. The germline CDR1 and CDR2 sequences are SGHRS and YFSETQ. The V gene lost 0 bases and the J gene lost 2 bases, with 9 bases spanning the gap. Here the CDR3 reads CASSLGTATYEQYF. CDR3 in DNA: TGCGCCAGCAGCTTGGGTACAGCCACCTACGAGCAGTACTTC.

The chain links TRBV9 to TRBJ2-3; D call uncertain. In germline, CDR1 is SGDLS, CDR2 YYNGEE. The germline V and J ends were trimmed by 7 bases and 1 base, with 7 bases remaining between them. The CDR3 contains 12 residues. CDR3 residues: CASGAGTDTQYF. The CDR3, as DNA: TGTGCCAGCGGCGCGGGCACAGATACGCAGTATTTT.